The 5 T cell receptor beta chains in this list originate from one sample, sequenced in a study of naive and memory T cell subsets. The beta constant-region primer was an equimolar mix of two oligonucleotides covering TRBC1 and TRBC2. One entry per CDR3 protein results from TCRdb running MiXCR on the UMI-ligation and nested PCR reads. The sample contains 150,000 or so distinct CDR3 sequences, about 17% of which appear only once. The sample was naive CD4+ T cells from blood. The receptors stem from a human donor in good health.

The chain couples TRBV20-1 to TRBJ2-3, with 10 positions matching TRBD2. The germline V gene encodes CDR1 DFQATT and CDR2 SNEGSKA (reference sequence). The V gene end was trimmed by 6 bases and the J gene end by 7 bases; junction bases not matched to a gene: 10. The CDR3 sequence is 14 residues long. In nucleotides, the CDR3 is TGCAGTGCGTCCCTAGCGGGAGTGCTATATACGCAGTATTTT. Its translation: CSASLAGVLYTQYF.

This clonotype was recorded a few times. This chain joins TRBV11-2 and TRBJ2-7; D is uncertain. Germline V gene data show CDR1 as SGHAT and CDR2 as FQNNGV. V gave up 2 bases and J gave up 3 bases, with 14 bases separating them. The CDR3 runs to 15 residues. This CDR3 is CASSLLSETIYEQYF. Written as DNA, the CDR3 is TGTGCCAGCAGCTTACTGTCGGAAACTATCTACGAGCAGTACTTC.

At least ten counts were recorded for this clonotype. The chain combines TRBV20-1 with TRBJ2-5; 11 bases match TRBD2. Germline values: CDR1 DFQATT, CDR2 SNEGSKA (reference sequence). The CDR3 totals 13 residues. Trimming at V came to 6 bases and at J to 5 bases, leaving 5 bases not matched to a gene. The CDR3 sequence: CSAVAGGRETQYF. In DNA form, the CDR3 reads TGCAGTGCCGTAGCGGGAGGGCGGGAGACCCAGTACTTC.

The chain joins TRBV6-1 to TRBJ2-3, with D perhaps matching TRBD1 or TRBD2 (6 bases each). V was cut by 2 bases and J by 5 bases, with 11 bases left in between. Per germline, CDR1 MNHNS and CDR2 SASEGT. The CDR3 totals 14 residues. CDR3 sequence (DNA): TGTGCCAGCAGTGAAAGGGGGGTCCGAGATACGCAGTATTTT. This encodes CASSERGVRDTQYF.

The rearrangement uses TRBV6-5 and TRBJ2-7, with 7 bases identical to TRBD1. CDR3 length: 17 amino acids. In germline, CDR1 is MNHEY, CDR2 SVGAGI. Unmatched junction bases numbered 11, after V lost 2 bases and J lost 1 base. The CDR3 DNA reads TGTGCCAGCAGTTACAGAACGCCCCGACAGGGTTCCTACGAGCAGTACTTC. This encodes CASSYRTPRQGSYEQYF.